Below are 27 T cell receptor beta chains sequenced from a single sample in a study of T cell responses to AZD1222 COVID-19 vaccine. TCRdb's copy holds only in-frame clones and misses some; the assay was immunoSEQ multiplex PCR. The table has roughly 100,000 clones, 86% seen once. Here the sequenced sample was peripheral blood, taken on day 0 of AZD1222 vaccination. All receptors come from an adult in good health.

J is TRBJ1-4 and V is TRBV6-2 or TRBV6-3; a possible D gene is TRBD1 (5 bases). The germline V gene has CDR1 MNHEY and CDR2 SVGEGT. CDR3 length: 16 amino acids. V was cut by 2 bases and J by 5 bases, with 15 bases left in between. The CDR3 is CASSYRLWGRNEKLFF. The CDR3 bases are TGTGCCAGCAGTTACCGTCTATGGGGGAGGAATGAAAAACTGTTTTTT.

V and J are TRBV11-2 and TRBJ1-3; TRBD1 might be the D (6 bases). Germline lookup yields CDR1 SGHAT and CDR2 FQNNGV. Trimming removed 5 bases from V and 4 bases from J, with 27 bases in between. CDR3 length: 19 residues. CDR3 in DNA: TGTGCCAGCAGCCTTACGGGGGGGCAGGGGTCGCATGGAGGAAACACCATATATTTT. Translating gives CASSLTGGQGSHGGNTIYF.

This clone has just a few counts. The chain employs TRBV6-1 and TRBJ1-1; D is ambiguous. The CDR3 consists of 13 residues. Germline CDR1 and CDR2: MNHNS and SASEGT. V was pared by 2 bases and J by 4 bases, with 8 bases between. The CDR3 spells CASSEKHSTEAFF. The CDR3 DNA sequence: TGTGCCAGCAGTGAAAAGCATTCCACTGAAGCTTTCTTT.

This sequence joins TRBV28 and TRBJ2-7; 7 positions agree with TRBD1. The junction had 3 bases not matched to a gene; V was cut back by 4 bases and J by 3 bases. Germline CDR1 MDHEN, CDR2 SYDVKM. The length of the CDR3 is 13 residues. The CDR3 DNA reads as TGTGCCAGCAGTTACACAGGGGTCTACGAGCAGTACTTC. Protein sequence: CASSYTGVYEQYF.

This clone showed up just a few times. The V and J genes are TRBV2 and TRBJ2-7, with 7 positions matching TRBD1. V lost 6 bases and J lost 1; bases outside the gene matches: 6. Germline lookup yields CDR1 SNHLY and CDR2 FYNNEI. CDR3 size: 14 residues. The CDR3 is CASRSQGVSYEQYF. The CDR3 DNA sequence: TGTGCCAGCAGAAGTCAGGGGGTTTCCTACGAGCAGTACTTC.

This clone was found once. V usage is TRBV30 and J usage is TRBJ2-7; tentative D call: TRBD2 (6 bases). The CDR3 length is 11 residues. V lost 6 bases, J lost 7 bases, and 13 bases lay in between. Germline-derived CDR1 and CDR2 are GTSNPN and SVGIG (reference sequence). CDR3 protein: CACASGPEQYF. As DNA, the CDR3 is TGTGCCTGCGCGAGCGGGCCAGAGCAGTACTTC. The full variable domain, completed using reference TRBV30 and TRBJ2-7, is SQTIHQWPATLVQPVGSPLSLECTVEGTSNPNLYWYRQAAGRGLQLLFYSVGIGQISSEVPQNLSASRPQDRQFILSSKKLLLSDSGFYLCACASGPEQYFGPGTRLTVT.

This rearrangement joins TRBV7-2 to TRBJ2-7; no definite D call. The CDR3 contains 14 residues. CDR1 and CDR2 (germline): SGHTA, FQGNSA. V was cut by 3 bases and J by 4 bases, with 13 bases left in between. CDR3 nucleotide sequence: TGTGCCAGCAGCTTTACTGGGTTAAGGTACGAGCAGTACTTC. Protein: CASSFTGLRYEQYF.

The chain carries TRBV5-1 and TRBJ2-2; 8 bases match TRBD1. After removal of 5 bases from V and 5 bases from J, the junction contained 14 bases not matched to a gene. This CDR3 comprises 17 residues. CDR1 is SGHRS, CDR2 YFSETQ, per germline. CDR3 sequence (DNA): TGCGCCAGCAGATCCGGACAGGGCGGAATTAGGACCGGGGAGCTGTTTTTT. This gives the protein CASRSGQGGIRTGELFF. The variable domain in full, with the rest retrieved from reference TRBV5-1 and TRBJ2-2, is KAGVTQTPRYLIKTRGQQVTLSCSPISGHRSVSWYQQTPGQGLQFLFEYFSETQRNKGNFPGRFSGRQFSNSRSEMNVSTLELGDSALYLCASRSGQGGIRTGELFFGEGSRLTVL.

The chain recombines TRBV9 with TRBJ2-3; the D is unclear. The germline gives CDR1 SGDLS, CDR2 YYNGEE. CDR3 size: 16 residues. Trimming pared 0 bases from V and 0 bases from J, leaving 11 bases between. The CDR3 reads CASSVGLGTSTDTQYF. The CDR3 bases are TGTGCCAGCAGCGTAGGTTTAGGAACTAGCACAGATACGCAGTATTTT.

The V and J genes are TRBV6-5 and TRBJ2-7; D perhaps matches TRBD2 (6 bases). Germline V CDR1 and CDR2: MNHEY, SVGAGI. The CDR3 is 14 residues long. V dropped 8 bases and J dropped 1 base, with 15 bases sitting between them. DNA of the CDR3: TGTGCCAGCTGTTTCGGCGGGACTTCCTACGAGCAGTACTTC. Its translation: CASCFGGTSYEQYF.

The chain uses TRBV19 and TRBJ2-7, with D perhaps given as TRBD1 or TRBD2 (6 bases each). The CDR3 totals 15 residues. V was pared by 3 bases and J by 7 bases, with 19 bases between. Germline V gene sequence: CDR1 LNHDA, CDR2 SQIVND (reference sequence). In DNA, the CDR3 is TGTGCCAGTAGTATCGGGGGCAGTACTGATGGGGAGCAGTACTTC. Translated: CASSIGGSTDGEQYF.

V is TRBV25-1 and J is TRBJ1-2; 8 nucleotides agree with TRBD1. The CDR3 is made up of 17 amino acids. Germline V gives CDR1 MGHDK, CDR2 SYGVNS. V was clipped by 1 base and J by 8 bases; unmatched bases: 15. DNA for the CDR3: TGTGCCAGCAGTGAATCAGGGGGCGGGTACCCGATACGCGGCTACACCTTC. This gives the protein CASSESGGGYPIRGYTF.

This clone showed up just once. The rearrangement links TRBV11-2 to TRBJ2-5; 9 bases align to TRBD2. V lost 5 bases, J lost 3 bases, and 4 bases stayed unmatched. This CDR3 region has 14 residues. Germline assignment: CDR1 SGHAT and CDR2 FQNNGV. The CDR3 DNA reads as TGTGCCAGCAGCCTAAGACTAGCGGAAGAGACCCAGTACTTC. It codes for CASSLRLAEETQYF. The variable domain in full, completed from reference TRBV11-2 and TRBJ2-5, reads EAGVAQSPRYKIIEKRQSVAFWCNPISGHATLYWYQQILGQGPKLLIQFQNNGVVDDSQLPKDRFSAERLKGVDSTLKIQPAKLEDSAVYLCASSLRLAEETQYFGPGTRLLVL.

V usage is TRBV9 and J usage is TRBJ2-5, with D possibly TRBD1 on 6 matching bases. V was shortened by 0 bases and J by 5 bases, with 14 bases between the two germline ends. The CDR3 sequence is 15 residues long. Germline CDR1 and CDR2: SGDLS and YYNGEE. CDR3 sequence: CASSVEGDTGETQYF. In DNA form, the CDR3 reads TGTGCCAGCAGCGTAGAGGGGGATACTGGCGAGACCCAGTACTTC.

The chain has TRBV7-3 and TRBJ2-3; unclear D gene. In germline, CDR1 is SGHTA, CDR2 FQGTGA. The CDR3 has 13 amino acids. Trimming took 5 bases from V and 1 from J, leaving 7 bases between them. The CDR3 DNA sequence: TGTGCCAGCAGCGAATCAGGCACAGATACGCAGTATTTT. Its translation is CASSESGTDTQYF.

This rearrangement joins TRBV12-5 to TRBJ1-1; D gene uncertain. This CDR3 comprises 13 residues. Germline CDR1 and CDR2: LGHNT and FRNRAP. Trimming took 4 bases from V and 5 from J, leaving 11 bases between them. This CDR3 reads CASGSGSGTEAFF. CDR3 sequence (DNA): TGTGCTAGTGGTTCGGGCAGTGGGACTGAAGCTTTCTTT.

This chain links TRBV5-4 with TRBJ2-7; 10 positions agree with TRBD2. The V gene's germline CDR1 is SGHNT and CDR2 YYREEE (reference sequence). Germline trimming cut 4 bases from V and 3 bases from J; bases unmatched to any gene: 7. The CDR3 runs to 15 residues. This CDR3 reads CASSGGTSENYEQYF. The CDR3 DNA reads as TGTGCCAGCAGCGGCGGGACTAGCGAGAACTACGAGCAGTACTTC.

This clone was found once. The chain couples TRBV7-9 to TRBJ1-5, with 7 bases lining up with TRBD1. Per germline, CDR1 SEHNR and CDR2 FQNEAQ (reference sequence). The CDR3 has 14 amino acids. V was clipped by 5 bases and J by 5 bases; unmatched bases: 6. CDR3 region: CASSLGQGDQPQHF. CDR3 coding DNA: TGTGCCAGCAGCCTGGGGCAGGGGGATCAGCCCCAGCATTTT.

This chain uses TRBV7-6 with TRBJ1-2; D not certain. This CDR3 spans 18 amino acids. The germline V gene has CDR1 SGHVS and CDR2 FNYEAQ. V was pared by 1 base and J by 0 bases, with 18 bases between. CDR3 sequence (DNA): TGTGCCAGCAGCTTAGGTGTGCGTAGGCAGAGCGCTAACTATGGCTACACCTTC. Translating it yields CASSLGVRRQSANYGYTF. Looking up the rest from reference TRBV7-6 and TRBJ1-2 gives the full variable domain: GAGVSQSPRYKVTKRGQDVALRCDPISGHVSLYWYRQALGQGPEFLTYFNYEAQQDKSGLPNDRFSAERPEGSISTLTIQRTEQRDSAMYRCASSLGVRRQSANYGYTFGSGTRLTVV.

V usage is TRBV27 and J usage is TRBJ2-7, with D maybe TRBD2 (5 bases). Trimming took 2 bases from V and 12 from J, leaving 17 bases between them. Germline V CDR1 and CDR2: MNHEY, SMNVEV (reference sequence). CDR3 length: 13 residues. The CDR3 here is CASSLEPRGLAYF. CDR3 DNA sequence: TGTGCCAGCAGTTTAGAGCCCCGGGGTTTAGCGTACTTC.

This clone was seen more than once but under ten times. One end of the junction is discordant with germline, which a read error may explain. The chain couples TRBV7-8 to TRBJ1-4; unclear D gene. Germline V gene sequence: CDR1 SGHVS, CDR2 FQNEAQ. The CDR3 is 14 amino acids. CDR3 residues: CASTLEATNEKLFF. DNA for the CDR3: TGTGCCAGCACCTTAGAGGCAACTAATGAAAAACTGTTTTTT.

V usage is TRBV4-3 and J usage is TRBJ2-2; D not resolved. The CDR3 sequence is 14 residues long. Per the germline V gene, CDR1 is LGHNA and CDR2 is YSLEER. Deletions cut 1 base from V and 2 bases from J, with 5 bases between. The CDR3 is CASSQGRNTGELFF. The CDR3 DNA sequence: TGCGCCAGCAGCCAAGGGAGAAACACCGGGGAGCTGTTTTTT.

J is TRBJ2-2 and V is TRBV28; perhaps TRBD1 as D (5 bases). CDR1 is MDHEN, CDR2 SYDVKM, per germline. This CDR3 is 15 amino acids long. The V gene lost 0 bases and the J gene lost 5 bases, with 10 bases spanning the gap. DNA for the CDR3: TGTGCCAGCAGTTTATGGGGTCAGGGAACCGGGGAGCTGTTTTTT. Amino acid sequence: CASSLWGQGTGELFF.

The rearrangement joins TRBV14 to TRBJ1-3; 7 bases are a match to TRBD1. V shed 4 bases and J 5 bases; nucleotides not matched to a gene: 5. Germline CDR1 is SGHDN and CDR2 is FVKESK. The CDR3 totals 14 residues. The CDR3 protein is CASSLQGTRNTIYF. The DNA of the CDR3 is TGTGCCAGCAGCCTACAGGGGACTCGAAACACCATATATTTT.

The V gene is TRBV2, the J gene TRBJ2-5; 8 bases match TRBD2. This CDR3 has 14 residues. Germline CDR1 is SNHLY and CDR2 is FYNNEI. J was trimmed by 5 bases and V by 3 bases; bases with no gene match: 5. CDR3 nucleotides: TGTGCCAGCAGTGACGGGAGGGCCCCGGAGACCCAGTACTTC. Its protein product is CASSDGRAPETQYF. Together with reference TRBV2 and TRBJ2-5, the CDR3 gives the full variable domain: EPEVTQTPSHQVTQMGQEVILRCVPISNHLYFYWYRQILGQKVEFLVSFYNNEISEKSEIFDDQFSVERPDGSNFTLKIRSTKLEDSAMYFCASSDGRAPETQYFGPGTRLLVL.

The chain combines TRBV28 with TRBJ2-4; D uncertain. CDR1 and CDR2 from the germline V gene are MDHEN and SYDVKM. V lost 1 base and J 0 bases, leaving 10 bases between the germline ends. The CDR3 is 16 amino acids. The CDR3 DNA sequence: TGTGCCAGCAGTTTATTATCCGGTAGAGCCAAAAACATTCAGTACTTC. This translates into CASSLLSGRAKNIQYF.

The chain joins TRBV2 to TRBJ1-5, with D unresolved. The CDR3 contains 15 residues. V dropped 7 bases and J dropped 2 bases, with 15 bases sitting between them. Looked up from germline, CDR1 is SNHLY and CDR2 is FYNNEI. CDR3 nucleotides: TGTGCCAGCAACCCGCGGGGTTTGGGCAATCAGCCCCAGCATTTT. Translation: CASNPRGLGNQPQHF.